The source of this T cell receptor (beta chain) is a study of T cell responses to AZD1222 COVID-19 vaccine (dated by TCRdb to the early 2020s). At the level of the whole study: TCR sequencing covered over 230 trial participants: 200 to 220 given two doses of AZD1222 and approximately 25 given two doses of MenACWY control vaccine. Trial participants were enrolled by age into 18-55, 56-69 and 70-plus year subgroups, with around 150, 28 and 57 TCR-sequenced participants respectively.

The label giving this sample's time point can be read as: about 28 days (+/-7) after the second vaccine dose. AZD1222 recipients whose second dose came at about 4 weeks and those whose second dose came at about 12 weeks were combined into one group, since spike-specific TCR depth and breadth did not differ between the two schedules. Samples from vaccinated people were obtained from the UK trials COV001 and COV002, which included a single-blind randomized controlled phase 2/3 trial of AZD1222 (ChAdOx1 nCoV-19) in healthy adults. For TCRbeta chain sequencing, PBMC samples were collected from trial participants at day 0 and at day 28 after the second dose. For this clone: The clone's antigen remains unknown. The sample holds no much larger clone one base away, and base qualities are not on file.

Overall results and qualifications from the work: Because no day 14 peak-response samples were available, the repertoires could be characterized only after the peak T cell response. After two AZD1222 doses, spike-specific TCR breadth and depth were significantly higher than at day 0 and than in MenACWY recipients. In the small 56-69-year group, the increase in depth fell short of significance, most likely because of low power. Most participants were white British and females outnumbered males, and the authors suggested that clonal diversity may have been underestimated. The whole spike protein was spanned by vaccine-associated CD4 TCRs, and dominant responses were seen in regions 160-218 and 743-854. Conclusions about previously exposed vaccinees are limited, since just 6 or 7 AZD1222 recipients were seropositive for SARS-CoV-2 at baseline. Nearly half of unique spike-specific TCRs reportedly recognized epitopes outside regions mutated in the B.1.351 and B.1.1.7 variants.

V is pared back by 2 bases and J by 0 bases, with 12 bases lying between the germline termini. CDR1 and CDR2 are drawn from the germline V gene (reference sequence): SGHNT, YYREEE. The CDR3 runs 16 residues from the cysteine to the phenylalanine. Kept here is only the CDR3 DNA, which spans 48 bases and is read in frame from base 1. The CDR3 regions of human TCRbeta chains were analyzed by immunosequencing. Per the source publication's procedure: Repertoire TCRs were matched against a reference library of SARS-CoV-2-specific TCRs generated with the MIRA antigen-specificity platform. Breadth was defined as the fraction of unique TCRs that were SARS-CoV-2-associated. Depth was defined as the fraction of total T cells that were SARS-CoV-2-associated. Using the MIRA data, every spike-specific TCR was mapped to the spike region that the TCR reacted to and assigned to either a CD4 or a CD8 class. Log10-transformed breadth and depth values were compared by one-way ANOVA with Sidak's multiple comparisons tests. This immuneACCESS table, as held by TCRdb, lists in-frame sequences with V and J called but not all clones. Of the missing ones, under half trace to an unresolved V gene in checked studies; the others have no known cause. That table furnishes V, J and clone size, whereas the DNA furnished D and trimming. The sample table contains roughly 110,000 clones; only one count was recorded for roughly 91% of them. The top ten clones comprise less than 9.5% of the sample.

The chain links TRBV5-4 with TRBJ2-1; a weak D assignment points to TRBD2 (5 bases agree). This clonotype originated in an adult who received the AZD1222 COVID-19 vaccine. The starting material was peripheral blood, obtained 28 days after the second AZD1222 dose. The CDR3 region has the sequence CASSFSSLGSYNEQFF. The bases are TGTGCCAGCAGCTTCTCTAGCTTGGGCTCCTACAATGAGCAGTTCTTC.